This TCR beta chain comes out of a study of graft-versus-host responses after intestinal transplantation. The study's findings and limits: There were GvH clones found in recipient marrow, and some of them appeared first in ileum or blood.

Generated by immunoSEQ multiplex PCR, the TCRdb table keeps only in-frame clones and is missing some. Of around 14,000 clones in the sample, roughly a third are singletons; the top ten hold roughly 5%. Germline V CDR1 and CDR2: MNHNS, SASEGT. V gave up 10 bases and J gave up 0 bases, with 12 bases separating them. CDR3 size: 13 residues. Plating combined about 200,000 CFSE-labeled responder cells with about 200,000 irradiated, violet-dye-labeled stimulator cells. This clone was seen only a few times. V and J are TRBV6-1 and TRBJ1-1; no definite D call. The TCR originated in a human patient who received an intestinal transplant. The sample in question was alloreactive CD4+ T cells from a mixed lymphocyte reaction culture, obtained before intestinal transplant. The subset denotes: CFSE-low proliferating T cells sorted from roughly six-day pre-transplant mixed lymphocyte reaction (GvH or HvG direction). CDR3 coding DNA: TGTGCCATCTCTCGGACTGTGAACACTGAAGCTTTCTTT. It encodes CAISRTVNTEAFF.